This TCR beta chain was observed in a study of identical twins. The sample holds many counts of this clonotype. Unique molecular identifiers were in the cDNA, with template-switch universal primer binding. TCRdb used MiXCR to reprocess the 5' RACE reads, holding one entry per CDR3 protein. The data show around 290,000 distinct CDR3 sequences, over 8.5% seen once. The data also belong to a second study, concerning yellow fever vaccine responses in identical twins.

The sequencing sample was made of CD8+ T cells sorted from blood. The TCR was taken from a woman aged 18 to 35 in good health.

CDR3 in DNA: TGCAGTGCTAGAGATCATGTGGGAGGGGACACCGGGGAGCTGTTTTTT. Its protein is CSARDHVGGDTGELFF. The gene calls are TRBV20-1 and TRBJ2-2; TRBD2 matches at 7 bases. This CDR3 is 16 amino acids long. V dropped 0 bases and J dropped 3; count of bases not matched to a gene: 7. CDR1 is DFQATT, CDR2 SNEGSKA, per germline (reference sequence).